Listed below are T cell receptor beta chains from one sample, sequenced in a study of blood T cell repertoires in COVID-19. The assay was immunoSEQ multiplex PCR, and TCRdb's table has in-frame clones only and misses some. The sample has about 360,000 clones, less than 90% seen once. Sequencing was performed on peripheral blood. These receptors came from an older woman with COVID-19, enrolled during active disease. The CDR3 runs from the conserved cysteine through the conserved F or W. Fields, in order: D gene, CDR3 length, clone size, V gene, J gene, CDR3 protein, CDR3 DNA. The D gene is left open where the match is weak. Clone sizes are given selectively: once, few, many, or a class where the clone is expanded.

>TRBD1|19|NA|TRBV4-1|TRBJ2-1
CASSQRLAGGGFSFNEQFF
TGCGCCAGCAGCCAAAGATTAGCAGGGGGCGGCTTTTCGTTCAATGAGCAGTTCTTC
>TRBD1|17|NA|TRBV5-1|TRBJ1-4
CASSPWTGGASNEKLFF
TGCGCCAGCAGCCCCTGGACAGGGGGCGCATCTAATGAAAAACTGTTTTTT
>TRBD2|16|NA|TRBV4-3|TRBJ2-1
CASSLGLAITYNEQFF
TGCGCCAGCAGCCTCGGACTAGCGATCACCTACAATGAGCAGTTCTTC
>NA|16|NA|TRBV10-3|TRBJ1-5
CAISDGQTNSNQPQHF
TGTGCCATCAGTGACGGACAGACTAATAGCAATCAGCCCCAGCATTTT
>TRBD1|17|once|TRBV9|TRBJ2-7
CASSVDEGTGLVYEQYF
TGTGCCAGCAGCGTAGACGAGGGGACAGGGTTGGTCTACGAGCAGTACTTC
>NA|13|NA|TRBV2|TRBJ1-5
CASTTAGNQPQHF
TGTGCCAGCACCACAGCGGGCAATCAGCCCCAGCATTTT
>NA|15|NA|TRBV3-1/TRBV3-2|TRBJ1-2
CASSQERGGAYGYTF
TGTGCCAGCAGCCAAGAGCGAGGGGGGGCCTATGGCTACACCTTC
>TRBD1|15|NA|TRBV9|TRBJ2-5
CASSVGDRGRETQYF
TGTGCCAGCAGCGTAGGGGACAGGGGGCGAGAGACCCAGTACTTC
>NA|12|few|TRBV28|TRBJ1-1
CASRDTNTEAFF
TGTGCCAGCAGGGACACGAACACTGAAGCTTTCTTT
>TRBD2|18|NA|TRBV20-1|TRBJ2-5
CSASDPGLAGGPPETQYF
TGCAGTGCTAGTGACCCGGGACTAGCGGGGGGGCCCCCAGAGACCCAGTACTTC
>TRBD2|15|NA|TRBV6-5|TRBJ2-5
CASSYATSGGETQYF
TGTGCCAGCAGTTACGCGACTAGCGGGGGAGAGACCCAGTACTTC
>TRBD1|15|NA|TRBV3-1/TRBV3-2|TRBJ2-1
CASRQRDRERSEQFF
TGTGCCAGCAGACAGCGGGACAGGGAACGAAGTGAGCAGTTCTTC
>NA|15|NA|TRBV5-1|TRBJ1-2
CASSLATGPTYGYTF
TGCGCCAGCAGCTTGGCTACAGGGCCAACCTATGGCTACACCTTC
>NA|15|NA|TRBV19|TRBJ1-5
CASSIRRYSNQPQHF
TGTGCCAGTAGTATAAGGAGATATAGCAATCAGCCCCAGCATTTT
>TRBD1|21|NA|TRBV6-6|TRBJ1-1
CASRRPPIQGAGYGHTTEAFF
TGTGCCAGCAGACGACCGCCCATACAGGGGGCGGGATATGGTCATACCACTGAAGCTTTCTTT
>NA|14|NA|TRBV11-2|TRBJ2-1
CASSLVGRYNEQFF
TGTGCCAGCAGCTTAGTTGGCAGATACAATGAGCAGTTCTTC
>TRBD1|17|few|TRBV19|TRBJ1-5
CASSIYPRGVSNQPQHF
TGTGCCAGTAGTATTTACCCCAGGGGGGTTAGCAATCAGCCCCAGCATTTT
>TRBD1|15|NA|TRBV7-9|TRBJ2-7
CASSKGQGNSYEQYF
TGTGCCAGCAGCAAAGGACAGGGTAATTCCTACGAGCAGTACTTC
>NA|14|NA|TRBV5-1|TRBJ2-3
CASSLGAQIDTQYF
TGCGCCAGCAGCTTGGGCGCCCAAATAGATACGCAGTATTTT
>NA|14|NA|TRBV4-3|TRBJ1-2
CASSQENRYYGYTF
TGCGCCAGCAGCCAAGAAAACCGGTACTATGGCTACACCTTC
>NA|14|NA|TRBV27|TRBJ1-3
CASSLRGFGNTIYF
TGTGCCAGCAGTTTGAGGGGGTTCGGAAACACCATATATTTT